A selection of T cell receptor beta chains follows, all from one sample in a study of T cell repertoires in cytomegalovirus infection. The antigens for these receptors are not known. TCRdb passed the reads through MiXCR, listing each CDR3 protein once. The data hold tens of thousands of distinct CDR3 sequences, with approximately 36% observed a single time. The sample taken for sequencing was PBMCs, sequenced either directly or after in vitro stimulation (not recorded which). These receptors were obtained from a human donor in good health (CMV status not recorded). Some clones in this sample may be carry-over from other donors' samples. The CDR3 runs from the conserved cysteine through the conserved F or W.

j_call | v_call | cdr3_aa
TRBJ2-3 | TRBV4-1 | CASSQGGNTDTQYF
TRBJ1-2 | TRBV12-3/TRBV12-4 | CASSRQPNYGYTF
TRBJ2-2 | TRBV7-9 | CASSHPGTYNKGDTGELFF
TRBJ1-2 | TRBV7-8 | CASSLVGGSNYGYTF
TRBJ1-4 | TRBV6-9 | CASNTATNEKLFF
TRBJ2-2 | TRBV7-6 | CASSFPKREGVGELFF
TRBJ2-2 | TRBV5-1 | CASSLRGGDTGELFF
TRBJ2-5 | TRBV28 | CASRGTLGETQYF
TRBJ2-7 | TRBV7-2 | CASSLEATYEQYF
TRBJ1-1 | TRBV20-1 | CSARGPLEAFF
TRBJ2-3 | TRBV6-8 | CASRSIDRGGSESTDTQYF
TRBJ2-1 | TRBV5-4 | CASSLDGRAYNEQFF
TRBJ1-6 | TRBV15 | CATSRVRLNSPLHF
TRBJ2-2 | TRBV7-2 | CASSSYRGTVRDTGELFF
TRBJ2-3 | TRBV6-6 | CASNLQGASTDTQYF
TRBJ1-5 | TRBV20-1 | CSAPGQGNQPQHF
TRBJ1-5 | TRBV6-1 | CASSEWVWQPQHF
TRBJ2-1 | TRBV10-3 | CATTKAQGDNEQFF
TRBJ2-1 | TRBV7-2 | CASSLGLSEQFF
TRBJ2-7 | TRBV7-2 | CASSLVPAYEQYF
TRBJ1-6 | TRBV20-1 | CSARRAGAKDSPLHF
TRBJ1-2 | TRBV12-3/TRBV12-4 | CASSFQGVDGYTF
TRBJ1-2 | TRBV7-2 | CASSNRVGYTF
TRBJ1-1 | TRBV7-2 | CASSSDRAGPRTGAFF
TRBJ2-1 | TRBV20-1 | CSVPQTSGVRNEQFF
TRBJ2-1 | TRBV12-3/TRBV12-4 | CASSLLAGGLNEQFF
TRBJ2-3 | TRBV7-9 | CASSLSGGATDTQYF
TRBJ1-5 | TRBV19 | CAASPTQGAAFNQPQHF
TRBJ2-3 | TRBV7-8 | CASSVSGRVDTQYF
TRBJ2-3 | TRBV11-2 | CASSLNADTQYF
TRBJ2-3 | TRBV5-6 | CASSPFGGWTDTQYF